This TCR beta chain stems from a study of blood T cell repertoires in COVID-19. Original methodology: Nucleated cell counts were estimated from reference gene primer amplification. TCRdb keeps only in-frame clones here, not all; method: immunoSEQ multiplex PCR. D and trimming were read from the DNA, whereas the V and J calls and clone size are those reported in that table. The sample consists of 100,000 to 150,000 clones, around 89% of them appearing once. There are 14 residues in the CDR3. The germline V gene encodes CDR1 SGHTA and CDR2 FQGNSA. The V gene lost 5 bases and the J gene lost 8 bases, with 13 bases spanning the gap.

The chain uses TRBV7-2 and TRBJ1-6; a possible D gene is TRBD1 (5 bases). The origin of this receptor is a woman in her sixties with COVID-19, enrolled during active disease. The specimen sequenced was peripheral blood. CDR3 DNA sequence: TGTGCCAGCAGCCCGACGCAAGGGGATTCACCCCTCCACTTT. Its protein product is CASSPTQGDSPLHF.